The rows below give T cell receptor beta chains drawn from one sample of a study of graft-versus-host responses after intestinal transplantation. Assay used: immunoSEQ multiplex PCR; TCRdb lists only in-frame clones, some missing. Of under 20,000 clones in the sample, roughly 40% were seen once. The specimen was alloreactive CD4+ T cells from a mixed lymphocyte reaction culture, collected before intestinal transplant. These TCRs come from a human patient who received an intestinal transplant. Both conserved end residues are part of each CDR3. D genes are given only for firm matches. Some rows mark clone size as missing; the rest say once, few, many or name a class of expanded clone.

J,V,length,D,size,CDR3,DNA
TRBJ1-2,TRBV5-6,10,.,few,CASSPFGRTF,TGTGCCAGCAGCCCTTTTGGAAGGACCTTC
TRBJ1-2,TRBV2,15,.,.,CASTDQGRRKLGYTF,TGTGCCAGCACTGATCAGGGACGGCGGAAATTGGGCTACACCTTC
TRBJ2-3,TRBV9,15,.,.,CASSVVSRFTDTQYF,TGTGCCAGCAGCGTAGTTTCTCGCTTCACAGATACGCAGTATTTT
TRBJ1-6,TRBV14,16,.,.,CASSRTGGGGSSPLHF,TGTGCCAGCAGCCGAACAGGTGGGGGGGGCAGTTCACCCCTCCACTTT
TRBJ1-6,TRBV5-1,16,.,few,CASSLGRSSYNSPLHF,TGCGCCAGCAGCTTGGGCAGAAGCTCCTATAATTCACCCCTCCACTTT
TRBJ1-2,TRBV7-2,15,TRBD1,.,CASSLEVGRGYGYTF,TGTGCCAGCAGCTTAGAGGTGGGCAGGGGGTATGGCTACACCTTC
TRBJ1-5,TRBV15,15,.,.,CATSEGGYSNQPQHF,TGTGCCACCAGCGAGGGGGGGTATAGCAATCAGCCCCAGCATTTT
TRBJ1-2,TRBV19,12,.,.,CASRARAYGYTF,TGTGCCAGTAGGGCCAGGGCCTATGGCTACACCTTC
TRBJ1-6,TRBV19,14,.,few,CASSISRERSPLHF,TGTGCCAGTAGTATTAGCCGGGAGCGGTCACCCCTCCACTTT
TRBJ2-7,TRBV30,13,.,few,CAWSATGFYEQYF,TGTGCCTGGAGTGCCACGGGCTTCTACGAGCAGTACTTC
TRBJ1-2,TRBV7-9,15,.,.,CASSRYRDTNYGYTF,TGTGCCAGCAGTCGTTACCGGGACACCAACTATGGCTACACCTTC
TRBJ2-7,TRBV11-1,15,TRBD1,.,CASSFSATRGLEQYF,TGTGCCAGCAGCTTCTCAGCCACCAGGGGGCTCGAGCAGTACTTC
TRBJ2-4,TRBV18,17,.,.,CASSPPLQALAKNIQYF,TGTGCCAGCTCACCACCACTCCAGGCCCTAGCCAAAAACATTCAGTACTTC
TRBJ2-1,TRBV7-2,15,.,once,CASSWGAIFYNEQFF,TGTGCCAGCAGCTGGGGGGCCATTTTTTACAATGAGCAGTTCTTC
TRBJ1-2,TRBV6-1,14,.,once,CASRVQGGNYGYTF,TGTGCCAGCAGAGTACAGGGTGGGAACTATGGCTACACCTTC
TRBJ1-2,TRBV6-5,14,.,.,CASSYSTVNYGYTF,TGCGCCAGCAGTTACTCGACAGTGAACTATGGCTACACCTTC
TRBJ2-4,TRBV2,14,TRBD2,.,CASSPRGGSNIQYF,TGTGCCAGCAGCCCCCGGGGGGGTAGTAACATTCAGTACTTC
TRBJ2-3,TRBV5-4,16,TRBD2,.,CASTESGAPPTDTQYF,TGTGCCAGCACCGAAAGCGGGGCCCCCCCCACAGATACGCAGTATTTT
TRBJ1-3,TRBV6-1,14,.,.,CASNIGNSGNTIYF,TGTGCCAGCAATATCGGGAACTCTGGAAACACCATATATTTT
TRBJ1-4,TRBV7-8,15,TRBD1,.,CASSSSGQGFEKLFF,TGTGCCAGCAGCTCCTCGGGACAGGGGTTTGAAAAACTGTTTTTT
TRBJ1-4,TRBV28,14,TRBD1,.,CASGGGTPNEKLFF,TGTGCCAGCGGAGGGGGCACTCCTAATGAAAAACTGTTTTTT
TRBJ2-6,TRBV6-1,14,.,few,CASLRVNGANVLTF,TGTGCCAGCCTCAGGGTAAACGGGGCCAACGTCCTGACTTTC
TRBJ2-2,TRBV9,14,.,.,CASSVVQGGGELFF,TGTGCCAGCAGCGTAGTGCAGGGGGGCGGGGAGCTGTTTTTT
TRBJ2-3,TRBV5-1,14,TRBD2,few,CASGPLAGTDTQYF,TGCGCCAGCGGTCCACTAGCGGGCACAGATACGCAGTATTTT